These T cell receptor beta chains were read from a single sample in a study of blood T cells in healthy people across ages. TCRdb independently ran MiXCR on the 5' RACE reads; one entry per CDR3 protein. Of about 1.4 million distinct CDR3 sequences listed, roughly 64% are singletons. The sequenced sample consisted of blood. These receptors all come from a man aged 18 to 30 in good health. Each CDR3 is given with its conserved first and last residue. The D gene is left open where the match is weak. Some rows mark clone size as missing; the rest say once, few, many or name a class of expanded clone.

>-|TRBJ2-7|TRBV6-6|12|-
TGTGCCAGCAGCCCCGACTCCTGCGAGCAGTACTTC
CASSPDSCEQYF
>-|TRBJ2-5|TRBV6-1|16|-
TGTGCCAGCAGTGAAGCGCTGGGGGTGAGAGAAGAGACCCAGTACTTC
CASSEALGVREETQYF
>-|TRBJ1-2|TRBV3-1|12|few
TGTGCCAGCAGCCGCGAAATGGATGGCTACACCTTC
CASSREMDGYTF
>-|TRBJ2-7|TRBV29-1|14|few
TGCAGCGTTGAAGCACAGGGAAGCACCTACGAGCAGTACTTC
CSVEAQGSTYEQYF
>-|TRBJ1-2|TRBV12-3/TRBV12-4|12|-
TGTGCCAGCAGCCCGACACCTTATGGCTACACCTTC
CASSPTPYGYTF
>-|TRBJ2-7|TRBV12-3/TRBV12-4|14|-
TGTGCCAGCAGTTTACAACAGGACTCCTACGAGCAGTACTTC
CASSLQQDSYEQYF
>-|TRBJ1-1|TRBV29-1|13|few
TGCAGCGCGAGAGGGCAGGAAGGCACTGAAGCTTTCTTT
CSARGQEGTEAFF
>-|TRBJ1-2|TRBV7-2|17|once
TGTGCCAGCAGCCGCCCCCGCGGGGGGTCAGTCAACTATGGCTACACCTTC
CASSRPRGGSVNYGYTF
>-|TRBJ2-7|TRBV5-1|15|-
TGCGCCAGCAGCCCTTTCCGGGACGGTTATCGCGAGCAGTACTTC
CASSPFRDGYREQYF
>-|TRBJ2-7|TRBV10-3|13|-
TGTGCCATCAGTGAGTCGGCGAATTACGAGCAGTACTTC
CAISESANYEQYF